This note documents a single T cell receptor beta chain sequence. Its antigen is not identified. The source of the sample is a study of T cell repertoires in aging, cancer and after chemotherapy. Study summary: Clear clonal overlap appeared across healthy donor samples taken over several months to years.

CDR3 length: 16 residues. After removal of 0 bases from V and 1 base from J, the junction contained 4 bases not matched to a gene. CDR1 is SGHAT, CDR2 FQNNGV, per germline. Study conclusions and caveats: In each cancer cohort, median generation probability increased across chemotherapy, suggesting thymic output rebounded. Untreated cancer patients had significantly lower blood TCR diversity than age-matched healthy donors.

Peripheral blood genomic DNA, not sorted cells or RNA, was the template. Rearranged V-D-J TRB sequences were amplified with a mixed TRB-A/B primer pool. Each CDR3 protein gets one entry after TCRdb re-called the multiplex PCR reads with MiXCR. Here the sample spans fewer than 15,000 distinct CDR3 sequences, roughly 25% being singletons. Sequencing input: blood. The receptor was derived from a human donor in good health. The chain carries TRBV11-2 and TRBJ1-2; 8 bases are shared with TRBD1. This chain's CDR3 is CASSLDRGRRNYGYTF. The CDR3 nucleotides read TGTGCCAGCAGCTTAGACAGGGGGCGGCGTAACTATGGCTACACCTTC.